The 25 T cell receptor beta chains below come from one sample, sequenced in a study of blood T cells in healthy people across ages. Through a sample-barcoded 5' primer and a J-beta primer mix, a second PCR was run for roughly 7 to 12 cycles. TCRdb recomputed calls from the 5' RACE reads with MiXCR, one row per CDR3 protein. The table has about 1.8 million distinct CDR3 sequences, about 49% seen once. Sequencing used blood. The receptors originated from a woman between 40 and 55 years old in good health.

This chain connects TRBV27 to TRBJ2-1; possible D gene TRBD2, 5 bases. Trimming shortened V by 2 bases and J by 10 bases, and 15 bases separated the two germline ends. The CDR3 is 14 residues long. Germline V CDR1 and CDR2: MNHEY, SMNVEV (reference sequence). The DNA for the CDR3 is TGTGCCAGCAGTTTAGCCGGGCCGAGGGAGGAGCAGTTCTTC. This translates into CASSLAGPREEQFF.

The J gene is TRBJ2-4, the V gene TRBV6-5; weak D call: TRBD1 (5 bases). This CDR3 has 16 residues. Per the germline V gene, CDR1 is MNHEY and CDR2 is SVGAGI. The germline V and J ends were trimmed by 2 bases and 3 bases, with 14 bases remaining between them. The CDR3 bases are TGTGCCAGCAGTTACCAATCTCAGGGATACAAAAACATTCAGTACTTC. This gives the protein CASSYQSQGYKNIQYF.

The table lists this clonotype with a few counts. The chain is built from TRBV11-2 and TRBJ1-2; 10 nucleotides align to TRBD1. CDR3 size: 16 residues. The ends lost 4 bases at V and 6 bases at J; junction bases unmatched: 11. Germline V gives CDR1 SGHAT, CDR2 FQNNGV. The CDR3 DNA follows: TGTGCCAGCAGCTCATATCACCGGGACAGGGGTAATGGCTACACCTTC. This translates into CASSSYHRDRGNGYTF.

This rearrangement joins TRBV20-1 to TRBJ1-5, with D perhaps TRBD1 (6 bases). With 6 bases removed from V and 11 bases from J, the gap between germline ends came to 20 bases. CDR3 length: 13 amino acids. In germline, CDR1 is DFQATT, CDR2 SNEGSKA (reference sequence). CDR3: CSASGAHGQSQHF. CDR3 nucleotide sequence: TGCAGTGCATCAGGGGCACACGGACAGTCCCAGCATTTT.

This clonotype was recorded a few times. CDR3 sequence (DNA): TGTGCCAGCATCTCAGGGCGATATGAGACCCAGTACTTC. Amino acids: CASISGRYETQYF. The chain carries TRBV2 and TRBJ2-5; TRBD1 might be the D (5 bases). This CDR3 has 13 amino acids. Trimming removed 7 bases from V and 5 bases from J, with 14 bases in between. The V gene's germline CDR1 is SNHLY and CDR2 FYNNEI.

This clonotype was counted between two and nine times. The gene calls are TRBV20-1 and TRBJ2-5, with 7 bases matching TRBD2. The CDR3 contains 16 residues. Looked up from germline, CDR1 is DFQATT and CDR2 is SNEGSKA (reference sequence). The J segment lost 0 bases and the V segment lost 3 bases, leaving 10 bases of the junction unmatched. In DNA form, the CDR3 reads TGCAGTGCTAGGCAGGTCTCTAGCGGAAACCAAGAGACCCAGTACTTC. The encoded protein is CSARQVSSGNQETQYF.

The rearrangement links TRBV10-3 to TRBJ1-6, with D possibly matching TRBD1 (6 bases). V lost 2 bases and J lost 10, with 18 bases in between. Per the germline V gene, CDR1 is ENHRY and CDR2 is SYGVKD. CDR3 length: 16 amino acids. The CDR3 DNA is TGTGCCATCAGTGAGGGGATGTACAGGGATGAGTCACCCCTCCACTTT. Amino acid sequence: CAISEGMYRDESPLHF.

The chain is built from TRBV5-6 and TRBJ2-7; D not certain. Trimming left V 6 bases short and J 4 bases short, with 17 bases between. The CDR3 is 14 residues long. CDR1 is SGHDT, CDR2 YYEEEE, per germline. CDR3 sequence reads: CASTTGFGAYEQYF. CDR3 DNA sequence: TGTGCCAGCACCACCGGGTTCGGAGCATACGAGCAGTACTTC.

The rearrangement links TRBV20-1 to TRBJ2-3; no clear D. The CDR3 loop spans 11 amino acids. The ends were cut back, 3 bases at V and 4 bases at J, with 5 bases in the middle. CDR1 DFQATT and CDR2 SNEGSKA come from the germline V gene (reference sequence). DNA of the CDR3: TGCAGTGCTAGTTACTCAGATACGCAGTATTTT. Amino acid sequence: CSASYSDTQYF.

The chain joins TRBV6-5 to TRBJ1-1, with D unclear. The CDR3 totals 12 residues. Germline V CDR1 and CDR2: MNHEY, SVGAGI. Trimming removed 7 bases at V and 8 bases at J, with 14 bases between. The DNA of the CDR3 is TGTGCCAGCATGTACCTCACGGGCGAAGCTTTCTTT. As protein: CASMYLTGEAFF.

This rearrangement joins TRBV7-2 to TRBJ2-1; TRBD1 matches at 9 bases. Unmatched junction bases numbered 9, after V lost 9 bases and J lost 12 bases. CDR3 length: 12 residues. Germline lookup yields CDR1 SGHTA and CDR2 FQGNSA. The CDR3 DNA sequence: TGTGCCAGTGGGGGGACAGGGAGTGGGCAGTTCTTC. This translates into CASGGTGSGQFF.

This clonotype occurred once. J is TRBJ2-4 and V is TRBV28; no definite D call. The last part of the DNA fits TRBJ2-7 better; the J call may be wrong. The CDR3 runs 13 residues. Looked up from germline, CDR1 is MDHEN and CDR2 is SYDVKM. The CDR3 nucleotides are TGTGCCAGCAGTCGCCCTACAGTATACGAGCAGTACTTC. Encoded protein: CASSRPTVYEQYF.

This clonotype has only one observation. The J gene is TRBJ2-3, the V gene TRBV29-1; either TRBD1 or TRBD2 may fit D (6 bases each). CDR3 length: 15 amino acids. Trimming left V 6 bases short and J 0 bases short, with 16 bases between. Germline CDR1 and CDR2: SQVTM and ANQGSEA. The CDR3 spells CSVEGLGGSTDTQYF. The CDR3 coding sequence is TGCAGCGTGGAGGGGTTAGGGGGGAGCACAGATACGCAGTATTTT.

As to this clonotype: This may arise from a read error, as a much more abundant clone is one base away. J is TRBJ2-7 and V is TRBV6-1; D unclear. V was trimmed by 4 bases and J by 0 bases, leaving 7 bases between them. CDR3 size: 13 residues. Germline CDR1 reads MNHNS; CDR2 reads SASEGT. The CDR3 is CASSAPYSYEQYF. CDR3 nucleotides: TGTGCCAGCAGTGCGCCGTACTCCTACGAGCAGTACTTC.

This clonotype was recorded a few times. The V call is TRBV20-1, the J call TRBJ2-5; D tentatively reads TRBD1 or TRBD2 (5 bases each). Trimming took 5 bases from V and 2 from J, leaving 18 bases between them. The CDR3 consists of 15 residues. CDR1 and CDR2 from the germline V gene are DFQATT and SNEGSKA (reference sequence). The CDR3 region is CSAPDPRWGQETQYF. As DNA, the CDR3 is TGCAGTGCTCCGGACCCGAGGTGGGGGCAAGAGACCCAGTACTTC.

The chain is built from TRBV5-8 and TRBJ1-2; TRBD1 matches at 8 bases. Germline V lookup: CDR1 SGHTS, CDR2 YDEGEE. The CDR3 extends over 14 amino acids. V gave up 2 bases and J gave up 6 bases; unmatched junction bases: 6. This chain's CDR3 is CASSFDRGVNGYTF. DNA for the CDR3: TGTGCCAGCAGCTTTGACAGGGGCGTCAATGGCTACACCTTC.

The chain carries TRBV27 and TRBJ2-5; TRBD2 aligns across 8 bases. The DNA end is more similar to TRBJ2-7, so the J call may be wrong. The CDR3 loop spans 15 amino acids. Germline lookup yields CDR1 MNHEY and CDR2 SMNVEV (reference sequence). In nucleotides, the CDR3 is TGTGCCAGCAGTTTTCGGGAGGGGAGGCCGTACGAGCAGTACTTC. It codes for CASSFREGRPYEQYF.

There are a few counts of this clonotype. The chain has TRBV9 and TRBJ1-4; 10 bases fit TRBD1. CDR1 SGDLS and CDR2 YYNGEE come from the germline V gene. Unmatched junction bases numbered 12, after V lost 4 bases and J lost 3 bases. The CDR3 loop spans 18 amino acids. Here the CDR3 DNA reads TGTGCCAGCAGCCCCACGACAGGGGGCATCTCGGCTAATGAAAAACTGTTTTTT. Its translation: CASSPTTGGISANEKLFF.

CDR3: CSASGLTEQYF. The CDR3 region has the DNA TGCAGTGCTTCCGGTCTCACCGAGCAGTACTTC. The chain combines TRBV20-1 with TRBJ2-5, with D unresolved. The DNA end is more similar to TRBJ2-7, so the J call may be wrong. The CDR3 runs to 11 residues. The V gene's germline CDR1 is DFQATT and CDR2 SNEGSKA (reference sequence).

The CDR3 protein is CASSYGREQETQYF. The CDR3 bases are TGTGCCAGCAGCTACGGACGAGAACAAGAGACCCAGTACTTC. This sequence joins TRBV7-9 and TRBJ2-5; D uncertain. CDR1 is SEHNR and CDR2 is FQNEAQ in the germline V gene (reference sequence). CDR3 length equals 14 residues. The V end was cut by 4 bases, the J end by 2 bases, with 11 bases between.

The rearrangement uses TRBV6-5 and TRBJ1-1, with D possibly TRBD1 on 5 matching bases. The germline V gene has CDR1 MNHEY and CDR2 SVGAGI. The ends were cut back, 2 bases at V and 4 bases at J, with 14 bases in the middle. This CDR3 comprises 15 residues. The DNA for the CDR3 is TGTGCCAGCAGTTACAGTTTGTTCGGGGGCACTGAAGCTTTCTTT. It yields the protein CASSYSLFGGTEAFF.

The chain joins TRBV7-2 to TRBJ2-5; D gene unclear. Germline V gene data show CDR1 as SGHTA and CDR2 as FQGNSA. The V gene lost 5 bases and the J gene lost 1 base, with 8 bases spanning the gap. The CDR3 runs to 13 residues. CDR3 coding DNA: TGTGCCAGCAGCACAGAGTTCCAAGAGACCCAGTACTTC. Translation: CASSTEFQETQYF.

This clonotype was detected a few times. The chain employs TRBV6-5 and TRBJ2-5, with D perhaps TRBD1 (5 bases). The CDR3 consists of 16 residues. Per the germline V gene, CDR1 is MNHEY and CDR2 is SVGAGI. V was cut by 7 bases and J by 2 bases, with 20 bases left in between. The CDR3 DNA reads as TGTGCCAGCACCCGGACCCGGGCAGGGTGGCAAGAGACCCAGTACTTC. It yields the protein CASTRTRAGWQETQYF.

The chain combines TRBV27 with TRBJ2-7; 7 nucleotides align to TRBD1. With V trimmed by 6 bases and J by 0 bases, 8 bases remained unmatched. Germline V gene sequence: CDR1 MNHEY, CDR2 SMNVEV (reference sequence). There are 15 residues in the CDR3. CDR3 region: CASRPTGITSYEQYF. The DNA for the CDR3 is TGTGCCAGCAGGCCGACAGGGATTACCTCCTACGAGCAGTACTTC.

The chain links TRBV4-2 to TRBJ2-4; TRBD2 might be the D (5 bases). The CDR3 has 14 amino acids. V lost 1 base and J 8 bases, leaving 12 bases between the germline ends. The germline CDR1 and CDR2 sequences are LGHNA and YNFKEQ. CDR3 residues: CASSQGGSRDIQYF. CDR3 nucleotide sequence: TGTGCCAGCAGCCAAGGAGGGTCGCGGGACATTCAGTACTTC.